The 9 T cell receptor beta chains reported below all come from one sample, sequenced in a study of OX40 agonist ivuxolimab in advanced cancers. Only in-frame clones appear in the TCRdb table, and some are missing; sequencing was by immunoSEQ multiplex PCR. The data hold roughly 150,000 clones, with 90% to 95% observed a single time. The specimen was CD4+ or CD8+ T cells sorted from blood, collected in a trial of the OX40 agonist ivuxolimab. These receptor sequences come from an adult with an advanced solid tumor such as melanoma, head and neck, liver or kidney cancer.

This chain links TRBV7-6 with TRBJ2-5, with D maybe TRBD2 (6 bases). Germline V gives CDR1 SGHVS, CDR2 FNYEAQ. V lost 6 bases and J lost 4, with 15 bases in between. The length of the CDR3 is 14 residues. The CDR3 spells CASSRSGGRETQYF. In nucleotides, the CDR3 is TGTGCCAGCAGTCGTTCTGGAGGGCGAGAGACCCAGTACTTC. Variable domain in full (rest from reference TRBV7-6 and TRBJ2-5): GAGVSQSPRYKVTKRGQDVALRCDPISGHVSLYWYRQALGQGPEFLTYFNYEAQQDKSGLPNDRFSAERPEGSISTLTIQRTEQRDSAMYRCASSRSGGRETQYFGPGTRLLVL.

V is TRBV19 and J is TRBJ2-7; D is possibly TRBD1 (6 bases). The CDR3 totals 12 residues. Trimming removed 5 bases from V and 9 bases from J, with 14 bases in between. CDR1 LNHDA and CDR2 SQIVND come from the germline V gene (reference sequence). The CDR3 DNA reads TGTGCCAGTAGTTCTACAGGGACGGGGCAGTACTTC. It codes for CASSSTGTGQYF.

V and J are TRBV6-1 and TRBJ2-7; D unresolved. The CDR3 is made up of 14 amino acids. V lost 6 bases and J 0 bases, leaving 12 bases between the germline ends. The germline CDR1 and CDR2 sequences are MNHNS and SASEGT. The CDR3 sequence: CASRPPDGSYEQYF. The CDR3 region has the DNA TGTGCCAGCAGGCCACCCGACGGCTCCTACGAGCAGTACTTC.

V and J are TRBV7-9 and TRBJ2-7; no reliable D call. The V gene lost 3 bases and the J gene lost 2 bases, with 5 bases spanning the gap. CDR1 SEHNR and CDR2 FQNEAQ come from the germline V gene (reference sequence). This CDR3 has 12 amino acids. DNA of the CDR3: TGTGCCAGCAGCTTCTTCCCCTACGAGCAGTACTTC. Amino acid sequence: CASSFFPYEQYF.

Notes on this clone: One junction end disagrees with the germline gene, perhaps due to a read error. The CDR3 spells CASGWPGAAGVNF. CDR3 in DNA: TGTGCCAGCGGGTGGCCAGGGGCCGCCGGGGTGAACTTC. The genes are TRBV28 and TRBJ2-7; maybe TRBD1 (6 bases). Germline V gene lookup returns CDR1 MDHEN and CDR2 SYDVKM. This CDR3 region has 13 residues.

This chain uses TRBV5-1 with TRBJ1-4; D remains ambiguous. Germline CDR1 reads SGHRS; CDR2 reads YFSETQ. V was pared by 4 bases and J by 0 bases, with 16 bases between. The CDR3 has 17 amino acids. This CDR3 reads CASSPTGSPTTNEKLFF. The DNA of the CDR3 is TGCGCCAGCAGCCCCACCGGCAGCCCCACAACTAATGAAAAACTGTTTTTT.

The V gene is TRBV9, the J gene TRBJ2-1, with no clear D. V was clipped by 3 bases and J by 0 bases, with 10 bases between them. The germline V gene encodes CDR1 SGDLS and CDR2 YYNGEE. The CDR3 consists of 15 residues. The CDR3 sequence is CASSADLSSYNEQFF. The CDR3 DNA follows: TGTGCCAGCAGCGCCGACTTGAGCTCCTACAATGAGCAGTTCTTC.

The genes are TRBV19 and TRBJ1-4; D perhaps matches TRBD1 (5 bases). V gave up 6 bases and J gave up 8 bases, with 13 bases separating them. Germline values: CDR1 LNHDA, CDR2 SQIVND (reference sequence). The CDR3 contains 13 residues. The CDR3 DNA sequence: TGTGCCAGTAGGCTACCGGGGGGAGAAAAACTGTTTTTT. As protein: CASRLPGGEKLFF.

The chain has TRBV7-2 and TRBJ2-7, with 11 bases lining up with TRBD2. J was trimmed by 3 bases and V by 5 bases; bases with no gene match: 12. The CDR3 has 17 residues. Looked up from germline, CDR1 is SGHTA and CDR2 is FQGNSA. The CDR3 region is CASSGPSGRRGDYEQYF. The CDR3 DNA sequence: TGTGCCAGCAGCGGGCCTAGCGGGAGGAGGGGGGACTACGAGCAGTACTTC.